Following are 25 T cell receptor beta chains from one sample sequenced in a study of T cells in Graves' hyperthyroidism and ophthalmopathy. From RNA transcripts, TCR beta CDR3 regions were amplified. First-round RT-PCR of the TCR CDR3 relied on the HTBI primer set. TCRdb independently ran MiXCR on the multiplex PCR reads; one entry per CDR3 protein. The sample holds 500,000 to 750,000 distinct CDR3 sequences, more than 45% seen once. Material for sequencing was peripheral blood or thyroid tissue (not recorded which). These receptors were collected from a woman under 30 with Graves' hyperthyroidism.

V usage is TRBV24-1 and J usage is TRBJ2-1, with a possible D match to TRBD2 (5 bases). Germline V gene sequence: CDR1 KGHDR, CDR2 SFDVKD. The CDR3 sequence is 16 residues long. The V end was cut by 2 bases, the J end by 3 bases, with 13 bases between. The DNA for the CDR3 is TGTGCCACCAGTGATTCCCCGAGGGCTGACTACAATGAGCAGTTCTTC. It codes for CATSDSPRADYNEQFF.

The genes are TRBV29-1 and TRBJ1-3, with 8 bases fitting TRBD1. The CDR3 sequence is 13 residues long. The V gene's germline CDR1 is SQVTM and CDR2 ANQGSEA. This chain's CDR3 is CSQTDRAGNTIYF. The CDR3 nucleotides read TGCAGTCAGACGGACAGGGCTGGAAACACCATATATTTT.

In its sample, this clonotype was seen once. In this CDR3 the conserved last residue, phenylalanine or tryptophan, is missing, so a read error is likely. It is unclear where the CDR3 begins or ends on the DNA, so no DNA is shown, and the CDR3 is as TCRdb lists it. This chain connects TRBV7-9 to TRBJ2-1; TRBD2 is taken as the D call from the table, unchecked against the DNA. The CDR3 is 10 residues long, ends included. In germline, CDR1 is SEHNR, CDR2 FQNEAQ (reference sequence). The CDR3 sequence: CASSLTGLAG.

Worth noting for this clonotype: The germline gene is not matched at one end of the junction; a read error may be the cause. The J gene is TRBJ1-4, the V gene TRBV29-1; D is undetermined. Germline V lookup: CDR1 SQVTM, CDR2 ANQGSEA. The CDR3 loop spans 13 amino acids. The CDR3 nucleotides are TGCAGCGCGTCCCCTGCAACTAATGAAAAACTATTTTTT. Its protein is CSASPATNEKLFF. Complete variable domain (other parts from reference TRBV29-1 and TRBJ1-4): SAVISQKPSRDICQRGTSLTIQCQVDSQVTMMFWYRQQPGQSLTLIATANQGSEATYESGFVIDKFPISRPNLTFSTLTVSNMSPEDSSIYLCSASPATNEKLFFGSGTQLSVL.

The V gene is TRBV7-8, the J gene TRBJ2-2; the D is unclear. CDR1 is SGHVS and CDR2 is FQNEAQ in the germline V gene. The CDR3 totals 14 residues. The germline V and J ends were trimmed by 1 base and 1 base, with 4 bases remaining between them. CDR3 loop: CASSLGMNTGELFF. The CDR3 region has the DNA TGTGCCAGCAGCTTAGGAATGAACACCGGGGAGCTGTTTTTT. The full variable domain, completed using reference TRBV7-8 and TRBJ2-2, is GAGVSQSPRYKVAKRGQDVALRCDPISGHVSLFWYQQALGQGPEFLTYFQNEAQLDKSGLPSDRFFAERPEGSVSTLKIQRTQQEDSAVYLCASSLGMNTGELFFGEGSRLTVL.

This clonotype was detected ten times or more. The rearrangement links TRBV29-1 to TRBJ2-7; D gene ambiguous. This CDR3 has 12 residues. In germline, CDR1 is SQVTM, CDR2 ANQGSEA. The V end was cut by 6 bases, the J end by 0 bases, with 9 bases between. As DNA, the CDR3 is TGCAGCGTCCTTAAGTACTCCTACGAGCAGTACTTC. Its translation is CSVLKYSYEQYF.

Notes on this clonotype: This could be a read error, since a much larger clone is one nucleotide away. The CDR3 DNA follows: TGCAGTGCTAGAGATTTTGGGGGGCTCGGTGAAAAACTGTTTTTT. It translates to CSARDFGGLGEKLFF. The chain has TRBV20-1 and TRBJ1-4; D is perhaps TRBD1 (6 bases). The CDR3 sequence is 15 residues long. Germline V CDR1 and CDR2: DFQATT, SNEGSKA (reference sequence). V was pared by 0 bases and J by 7 bases, with 15 bases between.

Regarding this clonotype: The missing conserved phenylalanine or tryptophan at the end of this CDR3 makes a read error likely. Because the CDR3's place on the DNA is in doubt, the DNA is left out and the CDR3 is given as listed by TCRdb. This chain uses TRBV7-8 with TRBJ1-5; the table's D call, TRBD1, has no DNA check behind it. A total of 9 residues make up the CDR3, ends included. CDR1 and CDR2 (germline): SGHVS, FQNEAQ. The CDR3 is CASSSEGAV.

The sample holds many counts of this clonotype. The chain employs TRBV7-3 and TRBJ1-1, with a tentative D call TRBD1 (5 bases). V gave up 5 bases and J gave up 6 bases, with 13 bases separating them. CDR1 is SGHTA and CDR2 is FQGTGA in the germline V gene. The CDR3 runs 13 residues. The CDR3 DNA reads TGTGCCAGCAGCCCAGGGTCAGTCGCTGAAGCTTTCTTT. The encoded protein is CASSPGSVAEAFF.

This clonotype was seen more than once but under ten times. The V gene is TRBV7-2, the J gene TRBJ1-4; D uncertain. Germline CDR1 is SGHTA and CDR2 is FQGNSA. CDR3 length: 12 residues. Deletions cut 5 bases from V and 8 bases from J, with 9 bases between. The DNA for the CDR3 is TGTGCCAGCAGCCCCGACGGGGAAAAACTGTTTTTT. Translation: CASSPDGEKLFF.

A remark on this clonotype: Mismatch with germline at one junction end may stem from a read error. The chain employs TRBV3-1 and TRBJ2-2; 7 bases align to TRBD1. The germline gives CDR1 LGHDT, CDR2 YNNKEL (reference sequence). The CDR3 loop spans 14 amino acids. The CDR3 DNA reads TGTGCCAGCAGCCCCGGACGAACTTCAGGGGGGCTGTTTTTT. Translating gives CASSPGRTSGGLFF.

This chain uses TRBV7-9 with TRBJ1-4, with D unresolved. Trimming cost V 5 bases and J 13 bases, with 5 bases left between them. Germline CDR1 reads SEHNR; CDR2 reads FQNEAQ (reference sequence). CDR3 length equals 9 residues. This chain's CDR3 is CASSPGLFF. The CDR3, as DNA: TGTGCCAGCAGCCCGGGACTGTTTTTT.

This chain joins TRBV20-1 and TRBJ2-5; 11 bases fit TRBD1. Germline V CDR1 and CDR2: DFQATT, SNEGSKA (reference sequence). The CDR3 length is 15 residues. V shed 1 base and J 1 base; nucleotides not matched to a gene: 2. The CDR3 is CSARVGTGGQETQYF. DNA of the CDR3: TGCAGTGCTAGAGTTGGGACAGGGGGCCAAGAGACCCAGTACTTC.

For this clonotype: The conserved phenylalanine or tryptophan is not found at the CDR3 terminus, so this likely reflects a read error. The limits of the CDR3 on the DNA are not certain, so only TCRdb's listed CDR3 is given. The J gene is TRBJ2-7, the V gene TRBV6-6; the D segment call TRBD1 is taken from the table without a DNA check. The CDR3 length is 8 residues, termini included. Per the germline V gene, CDR1 is MNHNY and CDR2 is SVGAGI (reference sequence). The CDR3 sequence: CASSSNRQ.

This clonotype is a singleton in its sample. The V gene is TRBV19, the J gene TRBJ2-1, with D possibly matching TRBD1 (6 bases). The CDR3 loop spans 13 amino acids. Germline CDR1 reads LNHDA; CDR2 reads SQIVND (reference sequence). The germline V and J ends were trimmed by 8 bases and 2 bases, with 10 bases remaining between them. This CDR3 is CASADSPYNEQFF. Written as DNA, the CDR3 is TGTGCCAGTGCGGACAGCCCCTACAATGAGCAGTTCTTC.

As regards this clonotype: A much larger clone differs from this one at a single base, so this may be a read error. The rearrangement joins TRBV29-1 to TRBJ2-2; maybe TRBD1 (5 bases). The CDR3 runs to 16 residues. Germline assignment: CDR1 SQVTM and CDR2 ANQGSEA. V dropped 4 bases and J dropped 4 bases, with 19 bases sitting between them. As DNA, the CDR3 is TGCAGCGTTGGAGACAGCCAAATCGCGAGCACCGGGGAGCTGTTTTTT. Translation: CSVGDSQIASTGELFF.

This clonotype came up a few times. This rearrangement joins TRBV24-1 to TRBJ2-1; 9 positions agree with TRBD2. Losses at the gene ends were 3 bases for V and 4 bases for J; bases not matched to a gene: 3. The CDR3 is 15 amino acids. From germline, CDR1 is KGHDR and CDR2 SFDVKD. This chain's CDR3 is CATSDPGLAYNEQFF. CDR3 DNA sequence: TGTGCCACCAGTGATCCTGGACTAGCGTACAATGAGCAGTTCTTC.

This clonotype was detected only once. The chain links TRBV15 to TRBJ1-5; 7 positions agree with TRBD1. The CDR3 contains 15 residues. The V gene's germline CDR1 is LNHNV and CDR2 YYDKDF (reference sequence). V shed 3 bases and J 4 bases; nucleotides not matched to a gene: 6. The chain's CDR3 is CATSSISGGNQPQHF. The DNA of the CDR3 is TGTGCCACCAGCAGTATCTCAGGGGGTAATCAGCCCCAGCATTTT.

The chain joins TRBV11-2 to TRBJ2-5; 7 bases are a match to TRBD2. The CDR3 runs 15 residues. Germline V CDR1 and CDR2: SGHAT, FQNNGV. J was trimmed by 5 bases and V by 5 bases; bases with no gene match: 11. Written as DNA, the CDR3 is TGTGCCAGCAGCCGATCGGCGGGAGTGGGTGAGACCCAGTACTTC. It translates to CASSRSAGVGETQYF.

The V and J genes are TRBV27 and TRBJ1-2, with D tentatively TRBD1 (5 bases). Germline CDR1 is MNHEY and CDR2 is SMNVEV (reference sequence). The CDR3 loop spans 13 amino acids. The ends were cut back, 3 bases at V and 8 bases at J, with 13 bases in the middle. CDR3 loop: CASSFRAGVGYTF. The CDR3, as DNA: TGTGCCAGCAGTTTTAGAGCGGGGGTCGGCTACACCTTC.

V usage is TRBV5-4 and J usage is TRBJ2-7; the match to TRBD2 covers 10 bases. The germline V gene encodes CDR1 SGHNT and CDR2 YYREEE (reference sequence). This CDR3 has 16 amino acids. The ends lost 0 bases at V and 4 bases at J; junction bases unmatched: 7. The CDR3 loop is CASSLDSGRAVYEQYF. The DNA for the CDR3 is TGTGCCAGCAGCTTGGACAGCGGGAGGGCCGTATACGAGCAGTACTTC.

The V call is TRBV7-2, the J call TRBJ2-7; D unclear. The J call may be in error: the DNA end matches TRBJ2-1 better. Germline values: CDR1 SGHTA, CDR2 FQGNSA. The CDR3 spans 11 residues. DNA for the CDR3: TGTGCCAGCAGCAACTACAATGAGCAGTTCTTC. Amino acids: CASSNYNEQFF.

In its sample, this clonotype was seen many times. The rearrangement links TRBV10-3 to TRBJ1-1; D not certain. This CDR3 has 14 amino acids. V was clipped by 6 bases and J by 0 bases, with 11 bases between them. Germline V gives CDR1 ENHRY, CDR2 SYGVKD. The CDR3 loop reads CAIRSVHMNTEAFF. The CDR3 bases are TGTGCCATCAGGTCCGTCCATATGAACACTGAAGCTTTCTTT.

V and J are TRBV20-1 and TRBJ1-1; D unresolved. V lost 3 bases to trimming and J lost 3 bases, with 11 bases between them. This CDR3 has 13 residues. Germline V gene sequence: CDR1 DFQATT, CDR2 SNEGSKA (reference sequence). The CDR3, as DNA: TGCAGTGCTAGGGGCGAGTTGTACACTGAAGCTTTCTTT. The encoded protein is CSARGELYTEAFF.

Worth noting for this clonotype: At one end the junction does not follow the germline gene, possibly because of a read error. This rearrangement joins TRBV10-1 to TRBJ1-2; possible D gene TRBD1, 6 bases. Germline V lookup: CDR1 WNHNN, CDR2 SYGVQD (reference sequence). The CDR3 loop spans 16 amino acids. CDR3 amino acids: CASSADSSLWSYGYTF. The CDR3, as DNA: TGTGCCAGTAGTGCGGACAGCAGCTTATGGAGCTATGGCTACACCTTC.